This entry concerns a single T cell receptor (beta chain). These data originate in a study of T-cell reconstitution after alpha-beta-depleted transplantation in children. This CDR3 is built from 15 residues. CDR1 and CDR2 (germline): LNHDA, SQIVND (reference sequence). V lost 1 base, J lost 3 bases, and 12 bases lay in between. A TCRbeta library incorporating unique molecular identifiers was prepared. Each CDR3 protein is one row after TCRdb ran MiXCR on the PCR reads. Among about 640,000 distinct CDR3 sequences listed, 16% were seen once. The J gene is TRBJ1-1, the V gene TRBV19, with D uncertain. The receptor was isolated from a human donor who donated a stem cell graft to a child with acute myeloid leukemia. Sequenced material: PBMCs from the stem cell graft donor, taken from the stem cell graft. CDR3 residues: CASSIGPPGYTEAFF. The CDR3 nucleotides are TGTGCCAGTAGTATAGGCCCCCCGGGATACACTGAAGCTTTCTTT.